This TCR beta chain is from a study of shared clonotypes between healthy human individuals. Only in-frame clones appear in the TCRdb table, and some are missing; sequencing was by immunoSEQ multiplex PCR. The sample has nearly 2 million clones, just under 95% seen once. Naivety among CD8 cells was defined by CD45RO negativity and positive CCR7 selection, thereby excluding terminally differentiated effector memory CD45RA+ cells. The CDR3 loop spans 15 amino acids. Deletions cut 2 bases from V and 2 bases from J, with 13 bases between. Germline assignment: CDR1 SGDLS and CDR2 YYNGEE. This sequence was found in a young man in good health. Source material: naive CD8+ T cells sorted from blood. The gene calls are TRBV9 and TRBJ1-1; D might be TRBD1 (6 bases). CDR3: CASSVVGHLNTEAFF. CDR3 bases: TGTGCCAGCAGCGTCGTGGGACACCTAAACACTGAAGCTTTCTTT.